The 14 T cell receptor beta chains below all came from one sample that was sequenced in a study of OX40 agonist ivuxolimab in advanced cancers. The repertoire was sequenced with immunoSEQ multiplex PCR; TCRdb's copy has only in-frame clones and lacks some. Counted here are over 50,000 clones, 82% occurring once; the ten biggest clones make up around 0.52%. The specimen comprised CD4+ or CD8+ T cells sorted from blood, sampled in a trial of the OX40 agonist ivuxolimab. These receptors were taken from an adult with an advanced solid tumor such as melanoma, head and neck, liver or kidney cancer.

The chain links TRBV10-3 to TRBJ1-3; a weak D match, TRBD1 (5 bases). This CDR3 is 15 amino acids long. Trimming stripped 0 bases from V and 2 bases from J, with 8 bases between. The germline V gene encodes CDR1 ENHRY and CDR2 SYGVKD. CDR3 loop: CAISESGEAGNTIYF. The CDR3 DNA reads TGTGCCATCAGTGAGTCAGGGGAGGCTGGAAACACCATATATTTT.

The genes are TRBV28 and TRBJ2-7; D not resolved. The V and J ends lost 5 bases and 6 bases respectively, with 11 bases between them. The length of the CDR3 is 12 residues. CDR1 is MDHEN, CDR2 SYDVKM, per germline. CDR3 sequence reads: CASSPNRGEQYF. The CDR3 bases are TGTGCCAGCAGTCCCAACCGAGGCGAGCAGTACTTC. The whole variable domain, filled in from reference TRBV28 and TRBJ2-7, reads DVKVTQSSRYLVKRTGEKVFLECVQDMDHENMFWYRQDPGLGLRLIYFSYDVKMKEKGDIPEGYSVSREKKERFSLILESASTNQTSMYLCASSPNRGEQYFGPGTRLTVT.

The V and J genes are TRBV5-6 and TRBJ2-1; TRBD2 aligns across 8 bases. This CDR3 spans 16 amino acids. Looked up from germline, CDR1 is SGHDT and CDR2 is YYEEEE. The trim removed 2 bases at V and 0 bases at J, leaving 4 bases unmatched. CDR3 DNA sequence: TGTGCCAGCAGCTTTTTAGCGGGAACCTCCTACAATGAGCAGTTCTTC. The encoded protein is CASSFLAGTSYNEQFF.

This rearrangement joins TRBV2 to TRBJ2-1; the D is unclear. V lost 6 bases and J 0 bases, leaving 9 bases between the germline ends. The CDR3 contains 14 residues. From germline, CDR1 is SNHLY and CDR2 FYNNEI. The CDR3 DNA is TGTGCCAGCAGCAGTGAGAGCTCCTACAATGAGCAGTTCTTC. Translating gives CASSSESSYNEQFF.

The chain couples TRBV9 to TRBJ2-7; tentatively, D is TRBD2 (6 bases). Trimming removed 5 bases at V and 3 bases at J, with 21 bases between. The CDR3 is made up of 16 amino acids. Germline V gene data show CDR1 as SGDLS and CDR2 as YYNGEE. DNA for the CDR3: TGTGCCAGCAGTTTTGGGCCCGGGGGAGAATTCTACGAGCAGTACTTC. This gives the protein CASSFGPGGEFYEQYF.

The CDR3 DNA sequence: TGTGCCAGTAAGGAGGGGGAGCCCCAGCATTTT. This encodes CASKEGEPQHF. The chain employs TRBV19 and TRBJ1-5, with TRBD1 as a possible D gene (6 bases). The V end was cut by 7 bases, the J end by 8 bases, with 9 bases between. The CDR3 is 11 amino acids. Germline V gene lookup returns CDR1 LNHDA and CDR2 SQIVND (reference sequence).

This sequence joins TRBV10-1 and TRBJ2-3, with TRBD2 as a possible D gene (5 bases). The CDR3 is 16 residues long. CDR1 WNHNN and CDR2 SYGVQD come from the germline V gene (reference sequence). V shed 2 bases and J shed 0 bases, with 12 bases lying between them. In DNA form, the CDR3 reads TGCGCCAGCAGTGAGGGGAATCGGGGAAGCACAGATACGCAGTATTTT. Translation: CASSEGNRGSTDTQYF.

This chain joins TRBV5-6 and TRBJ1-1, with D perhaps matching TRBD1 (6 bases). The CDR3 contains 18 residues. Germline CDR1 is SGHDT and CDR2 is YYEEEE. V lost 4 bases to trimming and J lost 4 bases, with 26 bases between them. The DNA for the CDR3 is TGTGCCAGCAGCCGGGAGGCGGGGGGCCCCCGGCCTGGCACTGAAGCTTTCTTT. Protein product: CASSREAGGPRPGTEAFF.

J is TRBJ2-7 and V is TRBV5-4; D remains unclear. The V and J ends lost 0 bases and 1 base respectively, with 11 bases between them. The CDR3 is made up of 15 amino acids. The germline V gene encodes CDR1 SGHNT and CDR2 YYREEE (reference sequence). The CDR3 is CASSLEGSFSYEQYF. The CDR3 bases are TGTGCCAGCAGCTTGGAGGGTAGTTTTTCCTACGAGCAGTACTTC.

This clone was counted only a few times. CDR3 DNA: TGTGCCTGGAGTGTACTGAGGGGAGGTGGCTACACCTTC. This gives the protein CAWSVLRGGGYTF. J is TRBJ1-2 and V is TRBV30; D perhaps matches TRBD1 (5 bases). V was trimmed by 0 bases and J by 7 bases, leaving 12 bases between them. The germline gives CDR1 GTSNPN, CDR2 SVGIG (reference sequence). CDR3 size: 13 residues.

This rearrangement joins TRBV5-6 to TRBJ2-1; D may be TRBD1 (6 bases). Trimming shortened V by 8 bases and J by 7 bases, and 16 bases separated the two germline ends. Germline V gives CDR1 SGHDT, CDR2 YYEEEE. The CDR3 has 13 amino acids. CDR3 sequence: CASKQGPGNEQFF. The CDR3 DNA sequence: TGTGCCAGTAAGCAGGGGCCGGGGAATGAGCAGTTCTTC.

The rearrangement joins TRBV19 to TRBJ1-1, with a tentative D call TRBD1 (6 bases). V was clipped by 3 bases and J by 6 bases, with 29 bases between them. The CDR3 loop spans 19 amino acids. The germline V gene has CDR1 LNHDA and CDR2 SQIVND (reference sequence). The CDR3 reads CASSMVGGGTWMSSAEAFF. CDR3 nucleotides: TGTGCCAGTAGTATGGTAGGTGGTGGGACATGGATGTCCTCAGCTGAAGCTTTCTTT.

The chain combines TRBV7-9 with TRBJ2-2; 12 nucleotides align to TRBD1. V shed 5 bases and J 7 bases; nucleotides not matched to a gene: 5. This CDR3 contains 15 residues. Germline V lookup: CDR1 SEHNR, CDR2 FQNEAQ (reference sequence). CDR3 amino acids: CASSRGTGGGGELFF. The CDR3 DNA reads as TGTGCCAGCAGCAGAGGGACAGGGGGCGGCGGGGAGCTGTTTTTT.

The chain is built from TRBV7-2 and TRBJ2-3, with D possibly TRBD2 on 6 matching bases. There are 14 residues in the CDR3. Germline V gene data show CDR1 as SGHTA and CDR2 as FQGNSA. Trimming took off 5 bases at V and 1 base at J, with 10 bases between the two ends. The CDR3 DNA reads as TGTGCCAGCAGCCGGGACTTCCGCACAGATACGCAGTATTTT. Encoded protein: CASSRDFRTDTQYF.